What follows are 8 T cell receptor beta chains derived from one specimen sequenced in a study of T cell repertoires in cytomegalovirus infection. These receptors' targets are unknown. TCRdb re-called the reads through MiXCR, storing one row per CDR3 protein. In the table there are about 330,000 distinct CDR3 sequences, about 32% of which are singletons. The specimen was cultured PBMCs, collected from culture after CMV antigen stimulation. These receptors were collected from a human donor in good health (CMV status not recorded). Some clones in this sample may be carry-over from other donors' samples.

This clonotype was detected ten times or more. V usage is TRBV7-2 and J usage is TRBJ1-2, with a weak D call TRBD1 (5 bases). CDR1 SGHTA and CDR2 FQGNSA come from the germline V gene. The CDR3 runs to 13 residues. The V end was cut by 5 bases, the J end by 2 bases, with 9 bases between. This chain's CDR3 is CASSQRGNYGYTF. In DNA form, the CDR3 reads TGTGCCAGCAGCCAACGGGGGAACTATGGCTACACCTTC.

This clonotype was recorded many times. This sequence joins TRBV7-2 and TRBJ2-3; D is uncertain. The CDR3 contains 14 residues. Looked up from germline, CDR1 is SGHTA and CDR2 is FQGNSA. Trimming left V 4 bases short and J 2 bases short, with 10 bases between. The CDR3 DNA follows: TGTGCCAGCAGCTCTACCCTTTTCACAGATACGCAGTATTTT. Translation gives CASSSTLFTDTQYF.

This clonotype was recorded once. Mismatch with germline at one junction end may stem from a read error. The rearrangement uses TRBV11-2 and TRBJ2-5, with 10 bases identical to TRBD2. This CDR3 comprises 15 residues. Germline lookup yields CDR1 SGHAT and CDR2 FQNNGV. The DNA of the CDR3 is TGTGCCAGCACCTTACTAGCGGGGTACCAAGAGACCCAGTACTTC. Its protein is CASTLLAGYQETQYF.

This clonotype was found a few times. The CDR3 here is CASRQQGGDAEAFF. Written as DNA, the CDR3 is TGTGCCAGCAGACAACAGGGGGGGGACGCTGAAGCTTTCTTT. V gene TRBV7-2 combines with J gene TRBJ1-1; 8 bases match TRBD1. This CDR3 has 14 residues. Germline-derived CDR1 and CDR2 are SGHTA and FQGNSA. J was trimmed by 6 bases and V by 6 bases; bases with no gene match: 9.

This chain links TRBV15 with TRBJ2-7; tentatively, D is TRBD1 (5 bases). V lost 3 bases, J lost 2 bases, and 17 bases lay in between. CDR3 length equals 16 residues. The germline CDR1 and CDR2 sequences are LNHNV and YYDKDF (reference sequence). CDR3 sequence (DNA): TGTGCCACCAGCAGTGTGACAGTTCGCCTTACCTACGAGCAGTACTTC. Its protein is CATSSVTVRLTYEQYF.

The rearrangement links TRBV19 to TRBJ1-5; D is ambiguous. CDR1 and CDR2 (germline): LNHDA, SQIVND (reference sequence). The CDR3 contains 14 residues. V was trimmed by 3 bases and J by 0 bases, leaving 6 bases between them. The CDR3 is CASSISDSNQPQHF. CDR3 nucleotides: TGTGCCAGTAGTATCTCAGATAGCAATCAGCCCCAGCATTTT.

The chain uses TRBV12-3 or TRBV12-4 and TRBJ2-5, with D unresolved. The CDR3 spans 16 residues. V was cut by 6 bases and J by 0 bases, with 17 bases left in between. The CDR3 DNA reads as TGTGCCAGCAGCCCAACTCTAGAGCCGTACCAAGAGACCCAGTACTTC. Translating gives CASSPTLEPYQETQYF.

The rearrangement joins TRBV6-2 or TRBV6-3 to TRBJ2-2; D possibly corresponds to TRBD1 (6 bases). In germline, CDR1 is MNHEY, CDR2 SVGEGT. The CDR3 spans 15 residues. V was trimmed by 4 bases and J by 1 base, leaving 10 bases between them. The CDR3 loop is CASSSQGRNTGELFF. The DNA of the CDR3 is TGTGCCAGCAGTTCCCAGGGGCGGAACACCGGGGAGCTGTTTTTT.